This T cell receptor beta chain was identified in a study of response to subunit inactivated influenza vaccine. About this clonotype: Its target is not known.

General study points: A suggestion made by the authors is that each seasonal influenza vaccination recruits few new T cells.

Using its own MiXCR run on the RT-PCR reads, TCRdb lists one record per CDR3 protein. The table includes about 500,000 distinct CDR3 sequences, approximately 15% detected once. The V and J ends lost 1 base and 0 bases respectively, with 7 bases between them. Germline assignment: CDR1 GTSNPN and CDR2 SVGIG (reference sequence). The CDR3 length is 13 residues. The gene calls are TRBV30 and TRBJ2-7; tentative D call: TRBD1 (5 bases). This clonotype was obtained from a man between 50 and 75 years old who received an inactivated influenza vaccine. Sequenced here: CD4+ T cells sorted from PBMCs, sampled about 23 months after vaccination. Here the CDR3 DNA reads TGTGCCTGGAGTGATGGGGCCTCCTACGAGCAGTACTTC. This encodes CAWSDGASYEQYF.